The 23 T cell receptor beta chains presented below share a single source sample, sequenced in a study of memory CD4+ T cells and cytomegalovirus serostatus. Single viable CD3+CD4+CD8-CD45RO+ cells were sorted as the memory CD4+ T cells. Libraries were prepared by immunoSEQ multiplex PCR; TCRdb keeps only in-frame clonotypes and omits some of them. This repertoire shows tens of thousands of clones, approximately 82% found once; its top ten account for 1.5% to 2%. Sample: memory CD4+ T cells from blood. These receptor sequences come from an adult in good health and CMV-seropositive.

The chain couples TRBV7-2 to TRBJ1-5, with D possibly matching TRBD1 (5 bases). The CDR3 spans 14 residues. Germline assignment: CDR1 SGHTA and CDR2 FQGNSA. Trimming removed 6 bases at V and 4 bases at J, with 13 bases between. For the CDR3, the DNA is TGTGCCAGCAGGGACGGGGGACCGAATCAGCCCCAGCATTTT. Its translation is CASRDGGPNQPQHF.

A few counts support this clone. V usage is TRBV19 and J usage is TRBJ1-2; D call uncertain. The CDR3 is 15 residues long. V lost 5 bases to trimming and J lost 2 bases, with 15 bases between them. Germline V lookup: CDR1 LNHDA, CDR2 SQIVND (reference sequence). Here the CDR3 reads CASSLEAGVNYGYTF. DNA for the CDR3: TGTGCCAGTAGTCTGGAAGCTGGAGTCAACTATGGCTACACCTTC.

This clone was recorded once. The J gene is TRBJ2-2, the V gene TRBV18; D perhaps matches TRBD2 (5 bases). Germline-derived CDR1 and CDR2 are KGHSH and LQKENI. Between the trimmed V and J ends, which lost 3 bases and 8 bases, there was a span of 10 bases. The CDR3 contains 13 residues. The CDR3 DNA sequence: TGTGCCAGCTCACCGGAGGTGAAAGGGGAGCTGTTTTTT. As protein: CASSPEVKGELFF.

The V and J genes are TRBV28 and TRBJ2-6; D is undetermined. The germline CDR1 and CDR2 sequences are MDHEN and SYDVKM. The CDR3 extends over 15 amino acids. V dropped 1 base and J dropped 0 bases, with 4 bases sitting between them. CDR3 nucleotides: TGTGCCAGCAGTTTATACAGCTCTGGGGCCAACGTCCTGACTTTC. As protein: CASSLYSSGANVLTF.

V is TRBV5-1 and J is TRBJ2-7, with TRBD2 matching over 7 bases. The CDR3 has 15 residues. Unmatched junction bases numbered 8, after V lost 1 base and J lost 4 bases. The germline CDR1 and CDR2 sequences are SGHRS and YFSETQ. CDR3 coding DNA: TGCGCCAGCAGCTTGACGGGCGGGAGCTCGTACGAGCAGTACTTC. Translation gives CASSLTGGSSYEQYF.

V is TRBV2 and J is TRBJ2-7; 7 bases line up with TRBD1. Germline V lookup: CDR1 SNHLY, CDR2 FYNNEI. V lost 6 bases to trimming and J lost 1 base; unmatched junction nucleotides: 6. The CDR3 extends over 14 amino acids. The chain's CDR3 is CASRNRDSSYEQYF. The CDR3 DNA follows: TGTGCCAGCAGAAACCGGGACAGTTCCTACGAGCAGTACTTC.

The V and J genes are TRBV18 and TRBJ1-2; D unresolved. CDR1 and CDR2 (germline): KGHSH, LQKENI. The CDR3 is made up of 13 amino acids. Trimming shortened V by 6 bases and J by 3 bases, and 11 bases separated the two germline ends. In nucleotides, the CDR3 is TGTGCCAGCTCGCCCAACCCGGACTATGGCTACACCTTC. Its protein product is CASSPNPDYGYTF.

The rearrangement uses TRBV28 and TRBJ1-2; D possibly corresponds to TRBD1 (5 bases). The CDR3 consists of 14 residues. Germline CDR1 and CDR2: MDHEN and SYDVKM. The V gene lost 8 bases and the J gene lost 2 bases, with 15 bases spanning the gap. In DNA, the CDR3 is TGTGCCAGCTCTATGGGACGAGGGAACTATGGCTACACCTTC. Its translation: CASSMGRGNYGYTF.

The chain combines TRBV19 with TRBJ1-5, with no clear D. The germline V gene encodes CDR1 LNHDA and CDR2 SQIVND (reference sequence). This CDR3 comprises 14 residues. Between the trimmed V and J ends, which lost 5 bases and 4 bases, there was a span of 12 bases. CDR3 in amino acids: CASSGRTENQPQHF. The CDR3 DNA sequence: TGTGCCAGTAGTGGACGGACCGAGAATCAGCCCCAGCATTTT. Supplemented by reference TRBV19 and TRBJ1-5, the full variable domain reads DGGITQSPKYLFRKEGQNVTLSCEQNLNHDAMYWYRQDPGQGLRLIYYSQIVNDFQKGDIAEGYSVSREKKESFPLTVTSAQKNPTAFYLCASSGRTENQPQHFGDGTRLSIL.

The chain recombines TRBV5-1 with TRBJ2-7; 10 bases agree with TRBD2. This CDR3 has 16 residues. Germline V gives CDR1 SGHRS, CDR2 YFSETQ. J was trimmed by 0 bases and V by 4 bases; bases with no gene match: 7. The CDR3 region is CASSPYSGRPSYEQYF. For the CDR3, the DNA is TGCGCCAGCAGCCCCTATAGCGGGAGGCCCTCCTACGAGCAGTACTTC. The full variable domain, with the rest looked up from reference TRBV5-1 and TRBJ2-7, is KAGVTQTPRYLIKTRGQQVTLSCSPISGHRSVSWYQQTPGQGLQFLFEYFSETQRNKGNFPGRFSGRQFSNSRSEMNVSTLELGDSALYLCASSPYSGRPSYEQYFGPGTRLTVT.

The V gene is TRBV6-1, the J gene TRBJ1-2; D is unresolved. This CDR3 region has 14 residues. Germline V gene sequence: CDR1 MNHNS, CDR2 SASEGT. Trimming took 6 bases from V and 5 from J, leaving 16 bases between them. The CDR3 loop is CASSRQRDVYGYTF. CDR3 coding DNA: TGTGCCAGCAGCAGGCAGCGAGACGTGTATGGCTACACCTTC.

Comments on this clone: At the DNA level, this CDR3 is encoded by other sequences in the same sample as well. The chain recombines TRBV5-1 with TRBJ2-1; D ambiguous. CDR1 SGHRS and CDR2 YFSETQ come from the germline V gene. Trimming cost V 1 base and J 5 bases, with 7 bases left between them. CDR3 length: 13 residues. This CDR3 reads CASSLNSNNEQFF. The DNA of the CDR3 is TGCGCCAGCAGCTTGAACAGTAACAATGAGCAGTTCTTC.

The chain joins TRBV18 to TRBJ2-3; D is unclear. In germline, CDR1 is KGHSH, CDR2 LQKENI. The CDR3 sequence is 13 residues long. Trimming removed 4 bases from V and 5 bases from J, with 10 bases in between. This CDR3 is CASSQALGDTQYF. The CDR3 DNA reads TGTGCCAGCTCACAGGCTCTTGGAGATACGCAGTATTTT.

The chain is built from TRBV6-4 and TRBJ2-1; D is unclear. Trimming cost V 8 bases and J 3 bases, with 17 bases left between them. The germline gives CDR1 MRHNA, CDR2 SNTAGT. The CDR3 runs 15 residues. For the CDR3, the DNA is TGTGCCAGCGGTCCCGGAGCCTACCTCTACAATGAGCAGTTCTTC. As protein: CASGPGAYLYNEQFF.

The V call is TRBV5-1, the J call TRBJ2-7; weak D call: TRBD1 (6 bases). Germline V CDR1 and CDR2: SGHRS, YFSETQ. Between the trimmed V and J ends, which lost 5 bases and 2 bases, there was a span of 14 bases. The CDR3 has 14 amino acids. CDR3 loop: CASRRQAAPYEQYF. CDR3 nucleotides: TGCGCCAGCAGAAGACAGGCGGCGCCCTACGAGCAGTACTTC.

The rearrangement links TRBV11-2 to TRBJ2-7; D not resolved. From germline, CDR1 is SGHAT and CDR2 FQNNGV. Trimming removed 3 bases at V and 0 bases at J, with 9 bases between. CDR3 length equals 14 residues. CDR3 protein: CASSFTSSSYEQYF. In DNA, the CDR3 is TGTGCCAGCAGCTTTACCTCGAGCTCCTACGAGCAGTACTTC.

A remark on this clone: At one of its ends the junction is not consistent with the germline gene, which may arise from a read error. This chain connects TRBV7-9 to TRBJ2-1, with TRBD2 matching over 9 bases. The CDR3 covers 14 residues. Germline V gene sequence: CDR1 SEHNR, CDR2 FQNEAQ (reference sequence). The chain's CDR3 is CASTLAGAYNEQFF. For the CDR3, the DNA is TGTGCCAGCACCTTAGCGGGAGCCTACAATGAGCAGTTCTTC.

The CDR3 is CARPGHHYNEQFF. The CDR3, as DNA: TGCGCCAGACCGGGACACCACTACAATGAGCAGTTCTTC. The gene calls are TRBV5-1 and TRBJ2-1; D possibly corresponds to TRBD1 (6 bases). This CDR3 spans 13 amino acids. Between the trimmed V and J ends, which lost 8 bases and 3 bases, there was a span of 12 bases. Germline CDR1 is SGHRS and CDR2 is YFSETQ. Based on the CDR3 plus reference TRBV5-1 and TRBJ2-1, the full variable domain is KAGVTQTPRYLIKTRGQQVTLSCSPISGHRSVSWYQQTPGQGLQFLFEYFSETQRNKGNFPGRFSGRQFSNSRSEMNVSTLELGDSALYLCARPGHHYNEQFFGPGTRLTVL.

The gene calls are TRBV5-8 and TRBJ2-3, with TRBD1 as a possible D gene (5 bases). This CDR3 spans 15 amino acids. Trimming stripped 5 bases from V and 2 bases from J, with 15 bases between. The germline gives CDR1 SGHTS, CDR2 YDEGEE. This CDR3 reads CASRPGQPSTDTQYF. For the CDR3, the DNA is TGTGCCAGCAGGCCCGGACAACCGTCCACAGATACGCAGTATTTT.

This rearrangement joins TRBV5-4 to TRBJ2-2, with D maybe TRBD2 (6 bases). Germline CDR1 SGHNT, CDR2 YYREEE (reference sequence). Trimming left V 0 bases short and J 3 bases short, with 12 bases between. The length of the CDR3 is 16 residues. As DNA, the CDR3 is TGTGCCAGCAGCTTGGTGATGGAGCGGGACACCGGGGAGCTGTTTTTT. Translating gives CASSLVMERDTGELFF.

This sequence joins TRBV5-4 and TRBJ1-2, with D unclear. The V end lost 2 bases, the J end lost 6 bases, and 11 bases lay between the germline ends. Germline V lookup: CDR1 SGHNT, CDR2 YYREEE (reference sequence). The CDR3 has 13 residues. The CDR3 protein is CASSLERVNGYTF. In nucleotides, the CDR3 is TGTGCCAGCAGCTTAGAGAGGGTTAATGGCTACACCTTC.

This chain links TRBV11-2 with TRBJ2-2; no clear D gene. Germline CDR1 SGHAT, CDR2 FQNNGV. V dropped 5 bases and J dropped 0 bases, with 7 bases sitting between them. CDR3 length: 14 residues. The CDR3 bases are TGTGCCAGCAGCCCGACAACGAACACCGGGGAGCTGTTTTTT. This codes for CASSPTTNTGELFF.

The chain employs TRBV9 and TRBJ1-1; weak D call: TRBD1 (5 bases). In germline, CDR1 is SGDLS, CDR2 YYNGEE. The V and J ends lost 1 base and 1 base respectively, with 14 bases between them. CDR3 size: 16 residues. CDR3 sequence reads: CASSVLGGSANTEAFF. CDR3 sequence (DNA): TGTGCCAGCAGCGTATTGGGGGGATCAGCGAACACTGAAGCTTTCTTT.